This TCR beta chain was found in a study of cytomegalovirus exposure and HLA in healthy donors. CDR1 and CDR2 from the germline V gene are MDHEN and SYDVKM. The CDR3 spans 17 residues. The V end was cut by 4 bases, the J end by 0 bases, with 15 bases between. The study ran its PCR with 60 Vbeta and 13 Jbeta primers. The table came from immunoSEQ multiplex PCR; TCRdb's copy has only in-frame clones and leaves some out. The table lists tens of thousands of clones. About this clone itself: Antigen specificity is unknown.

Study-wide findings and caveats: In a later analysis, at a false discovery rate of 0.05, roughly 16,000 TCR beta sequences matched HLA alleles. A later analysis reported that several of the most significant clusters appeared to be linked to common viral pathogens, among them Epstein-Barr virus. Most TCR beta V segments were productive about 87% or about 30% of the time in an earlier analysis.

The gene calls are TRBV28 and TRBJ2-2, with D perhaps matching TRBD2 (7 bases). This TCR derives from a woman aged 40 to 50 in good health and CMV-seropositive. Sample: PBMCs. The CDR3 DNA reads as TGTGCCAGCAGTTCCCCCCGGGGGGCTTCGAACACCGGGGAGCTGTTTTTT. It codes for CASSSPRGASNTGELFF.